This paragraph covers one T cell receptor (beta chain) sequence. What it binds is unknown. This specimen belongs to a study of cytomegalovirus exposure and HLA in healthy donors. Every donor was a healthy person donating bone marrow. Study-level findings and limits: Earlier findings revealed that most TCR beta V segments proved productive either about 90% or about 30% of the time.

Primers included in the PCR were 60 Vbeta and 13 Jbeta primers. TCRdb's table, derived via immunoSEQ multiplex PCR, lists solely in-frame clones and lacks some. The sample includes some 140,000 clones, almost 80% of them seen just once. The sequenced sample consisted of PBMCs. The receptor was derived from a man younger than 35 in good health and CMV-seronegative.

CDR3 region: CASSLFSLTGSGNYEQYF. For the CDR3, the DNA is TGCGCCAGCAGCTTGTTCTCCCTTACAGGGTCGGGAAACTACGAGCAGTACTTC. The chain joins TRBV5-1 to TRBJ2-7, with D perhaps TRBD1 (6 bases). Trimming cost V 1 base and J 3 bases, with 23 bases left between them. CDR3 length equals 18 residues. The germline V gene has CDR1 SGHRS and CDR2 YFSETQ.